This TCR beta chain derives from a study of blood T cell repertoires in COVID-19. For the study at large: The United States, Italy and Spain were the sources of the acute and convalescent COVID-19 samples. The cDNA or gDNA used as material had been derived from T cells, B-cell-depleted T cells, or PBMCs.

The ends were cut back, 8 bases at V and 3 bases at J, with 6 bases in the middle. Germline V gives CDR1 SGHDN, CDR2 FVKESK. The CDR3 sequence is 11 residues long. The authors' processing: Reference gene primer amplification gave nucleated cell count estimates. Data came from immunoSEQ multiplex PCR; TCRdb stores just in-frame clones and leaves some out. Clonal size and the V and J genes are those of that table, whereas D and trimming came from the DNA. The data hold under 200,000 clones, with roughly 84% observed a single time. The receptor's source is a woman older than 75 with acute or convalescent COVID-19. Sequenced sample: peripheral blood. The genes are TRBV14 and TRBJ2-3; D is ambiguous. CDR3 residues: CASSDTDTQYF. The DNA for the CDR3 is TGTGCCAGCTCAGATACAGATACGCAGTATTTT. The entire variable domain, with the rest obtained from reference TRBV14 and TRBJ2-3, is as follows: EAGVTQFPSHSVIEKGQTVTLRCDPISGHDNLYWYRRVMGKEIKFLLHFVKESKQDESGMPNNRFLAERTGGTYSTLKVQPAELEDSGVYFCASSDTDTQYFGPGTRLTVL.